The T cell receptor beta chain described here comes from a study of response to subunit inactivated influenza vaccine. Points on this clonotype: Its antigen remains unidentified.

The study's findings and limits: Few additional T cells are recruited per seasonal influenza vaccination, authors suggested.

MiXCR, applied by TCRdb to the RT-PCR reads, yields one record per CDR3 protein. The sample consists of approximately 730,000 distinct CDR3 sequences, more than 11% of them appearing once. The TCR sequence derives from a man in his fifties who received an inactivated influenza vaccine. The material sequenced was PBMCs from blood, taken 14 to 15 days before vaccination.

CDR3 protein: CASSSPREGIGNTIYF. CDR3 nucleotide sequence: TGTGCCAGCAGCTCCCCCCGTGAGGGGATTGGAAACACCATATATTTT. This chain joins TRBV9 and TRBJ1-3; D possibly corresponds to TRBD1 (5 bases). V was pared by 4 bases and J by 3 bases, with 17 bases between. Looked up from germline, CDR1 is SGDLS and CDR2 is YYNGEE. CDR3 length: 16 amino acids.